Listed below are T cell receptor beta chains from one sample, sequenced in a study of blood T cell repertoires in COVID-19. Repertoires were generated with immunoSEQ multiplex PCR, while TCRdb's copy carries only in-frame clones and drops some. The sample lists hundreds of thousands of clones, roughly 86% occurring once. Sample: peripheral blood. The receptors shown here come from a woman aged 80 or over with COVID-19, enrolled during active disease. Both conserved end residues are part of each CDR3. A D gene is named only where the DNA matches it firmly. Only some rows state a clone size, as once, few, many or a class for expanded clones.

DNA: TGTGCCAGCAGCTTGCCAGGGGCAAACGGGGAGCTGTTTTTT
CDR3: CASSLPGANGELFF
D: NA
V: TRBV5-6
size: NA
J: TRBJ2-2

DNA: TGCAGTGCTAGTTCAAGCGGGGACACTGAAGCTTTCTTT
CDR3: CSASSSGDTEAFF
D: NA
V: TRBV20-1
size: NA
J: TRBJ1-1

DNA: TGTGCCAGCAGGTTGGGGACAGGGGGTGATCAGCCCCAGCATTTT
CDR3: CASRLGTGGDQPQHF
D: TRBD1
V: TRBV7-2
size: few
J: TRBJ1-5

DNA: TGTGCCAGCTCACCACCCCGGGGGGGACGGATGAACACTGAAGCTTTCTTT
CDR3: CASSPPRGGRMNTEAFF
D: NA
V: TRBV18
size: few
J: TRBJ1-1

DNA: TGTGCCAGCGGAGAGGGGGGGGTGAACACTGAAGCTTTCTTT
CDR3: CASGEGGVNTEAFF
D: NA
V: TRBV28
size: NA
J: TRBJ1-1

DNA: TGTGCCAGCAGCGCCGCGAGAGGAAATAACTATGGCTACACCTTC
CDR3: CASSAARGNNYGYTF
D: NA
V: TRBV28
size: few
J: TRBJ1-2

DNA: TGTGCCAGCAGCTTGACTGAATACAATGAGCAGTTCTTC
CDR3: CASSLTEYNEQFF
D: NA
V: TRBV7-2
size: once
J: TRBJ2-1

DNA: TGCGCCAGCAGGCGGAATTGGGGGGACCAAGAGACCCAGTACTTC
CDR3: CASRRNWGDQETQYF
D: NA
V: TRBV5-1
size: NA
J: TRBJ2-5

DNA: TGTGCCAGCAGTAAGGACTTGAACACTGAAGCTTTCTTT
CDR3: CASSKDLNTEAFF
D: NA
V: TRBV7-7
size: few
J: TRBJ1-1

DNA: TGTGCCAGCTCACCCCGATACAGGGTCAAGGGGGAGACCCAGTACTTC
CDR3: CASSPRYRVKGETQYF
D: NA
V: TRBV18
size: NA
J: TRBJ2-5

DNA: TGTGCCAGCAGCGTAGGGCAGTTCTATAATTCACCCCTCCACTTT
CDR3: CASSVGQFYNSPLHF
D: NA
V: TRBV9
size: NA
J: TRBJ1-6

DNA: TGTGCCAGCAGCCAAGGGGTCCGACAGGGGGCGGGTGGCTACACCTTC
CDR3: CASSQGVRQGAGGYTF
D: TRBD1
V: TRBV3-1/TRBV3-2
size: NA
J: TRBJ1-2

DNA: TGCAGTGCTAGTTCTCCTAGCGGGGGGGCCCCTCCCTACGAGCAGTACTTC
CDR3: CSASSPSGGAPPYEQYF
D: TRBD2
V: TRBV20-1
size: NA
J: TRBJ2-7

DNA: TGTGCCAGCACCCCCGGGACAGGGTCCTACGAGCAGTACTTC
CDR3: CASTPGTGSYEQYF
D: TRBD1
V: TRBV6-5
size: NA
J: TRBJ2-7

DNA: TGCGCCAGCACCCCGGGATTGGGCACCGGGGAGCTGTTTTTT
CDR3: CASTPGLGTGELFF
D: NA
V: TRBV10-1
size: once
J: TRBJ2-2

DNA: TGTGCCAGCAGTTTATGGCCACAAGAAGCTTTCTTT
CDR3: CASSLWPQEAFF
D: NA
V: TRBV28
size: NA
J: TRBJ1-1

DNA: TGCGCCAGCAGCTTGTCAGCGTCCTACGAGCAGTACTTC
CDR3: CASSLSASYEQYF
D: NA
V: TRBV5-1
size: few
J: TRBJ2-7

DNA: TGTGCCAGCAGCCATTTGGAGGCGTACGGTCACACCGGGGAGCTGTTTTTT
CDR3: CASSHLEAYGHTGELFF
D: NA
V: TRBV4-2
size: NA
J: TRBJ2-2

DNA: TGTGCCAGCAGCGTAGCCACAGGGGGGTCCTACAATGAGCAGTTCTTC
CDR3: CASSVATGGSYNEQFF
D: TRBD1
V: TRBV9
size: NA
J: TRBJ2-1

DNA: TGTGCCAGCAGTGAAGGGCAGGGGGCATATGAGCAGTTCTTC
CDR3: CASSEGQGAYEQFF
D: TRBD1
V: TRBV6-1
size: NA
J: TRBJ2-1

DNA: TGCGCCAGCAAGAAAACGGGAACAGATACGCAGTATTTT
CDR3: CASKKTGTDTQYF
D: NA
V: TRBV5-1
size: NA
J: TRBJ2-3

DNA: TGTGCCGGCAAGAGGCAGGGGGCGCAAGAGCAGTACTTC
CDR3: CAGKRQGAQEQYF
D: TRBD1
V: TRBV6-5
size: NA
J: TRBJ2-7

DNA: TGCGCCAGCAGCTTACAGACAGGAGCCTCACCTAGCTCCTATAATTCACCCCTCCACTTT
CDR3: CASSLQTGASPSSYNSPLHF
D: NA
V: TRBV5-1
size: NA
J: TRBJ1-6

DNA: TGTGCCAGCAGTTACTCTCCCCTAGCGGGGGATGGTGAGCAGTACTTC
CDR3: CASSYSPLAGDGEQYF
D: TRBD2
V: TRBV6-5
size: NA
J: TRBJ2-7

DNA: TGTGCCAGCTCTACTACAGGGGGCAAAGAGTATGGCTACACCTTC
CDR3: CASSTTGGKEYGYTF
D: TRBD1
V: TRBV18
size: NA
J: TRBJ1-2

DNA: TGCGCCAGCAGCTTAGGACAGCGTGAGGCGGAAGCTTTCTTT
CDR3: CASSLGQREAEAFF
D: NA
V: TRBV5-1
size: NA
J: TRBJ1-1

DNA: TGTGCCAGCAAGCTTACAGGGTTTACTGAAGCTTTCTTT
CDR3: CASKLTGFTEAFF
D: NA
V: TRBV6-5
size: NA
J: TRBJ1-1

DNA: TGTGCCAGCAGCTTTCCGACAGGACTTGAAGCTTTCTTT
CDR3: CASSFPTGLEAFF
D: NA
V: TRBV7-9
size: NA
J: TRBJ1-1

DNA: TGTGCCAGCAGCCCGGGACAGGGAGCTTTTGTGAACACTGAAGCTTTCTTT
CDR3: CASSPGQGAFVNTEAFF
D: TRBD1
V: TRBV7-9
size: NA
J: TRBJ1-1

DNA: TGTGCCAGCAGTTCAGGGGGAAGCTCCCCTGGGGCCAACGTCCTGACTTTC
CDR3: CASSSGGSSPGANVLTF
D: TRBD1
V: TRBV28
size: NA
J: TRBJ2-6

DNA: TGTGCCAGTAAGCCGGAGGCTAGCACAGATACGCAGTATTTT
CDR3: CASKPEASTDTQYF
D: NA
V: TRBV19
size: NA
J: TRBJ2-3

DNA: TGTGCCAGCAGTGAACCGGGACAGGGGGCGGGAACTGAAGCTTTCTTT
CDR3: CASSEPGQGAGTEAFF
D: TRBD1
V: TRBV6-1
size: NA
J: TRBJ1-1

DNA: TGTGCCAGCAGTTACAGGGGGTCTTCCTACGAGCAGTACTTC
CDR3: CASSYRGSSYEQYF
D: NA
V: TRBV6-5
size: NA
J: TRBJ2-7

DNA: TGTGCCAGCAGCACCCGGGGGGGTTTTGAGACCCAGTACTTC
CDR3: CASSTRGGFETQYF
D: TRBD2
V: TRBV3-1/TRBV3-2
size: NA
J: TRBJ2-5

DNA: TGTGCCAGCAGTGACGACGGGGGACCAGATACGCAGTATTTT
CDR3: CASSDDGGPDTQYF
D: NA
V: TRBV6-1
size: once
J: TRBJ2-3

DNA: TGTGCCAGTAGTATTGGAGGACAGGCGTTCTACGAGCAGTACTTC
CDR3: CASSIGGQAFYEQYF
D: TRBD1
V: TRBV19
size: NA
J: TRBJ2-7

DNA: TGTGCCATCACCATCGGGAGGAGCACAGATACGCAGTATTTT
CDR3: CAITIGRSTDTQYF
D: TRBD2
V: TRBV10-3
size: NA
J: TRBJ2-3

DNA: TGTGCCAGCAGTCCCCTACGGACAGACTCTGGGGCCAACGTCCTGACTTTC
CDR3: CASSPLRTDSGANVLTF
D: NA
V: TRBV2
size: NA
J: TRBJ2-6

DNA: TGTGCCAGCAGCCACACTAGCGGGGGGCGTTTGGGCACAGATACGCAGTATTTT
CDR3: CASSHTSGGRLGTDTQYF
D: TRBD2
V: TRBV3-1/TRBV3-2
size: NA
J: TRBJ2-3

DNA: TGTGCCAGCAGTGAGAGAGGTACGCAGTATTTT
CDR3: CASSERGTQYF
D: NA
V: TRBV6-1
size: NA
J: TRBJ2-3

DNA: TGTGCCAGCAGTGAAGGGACAGGAAACCTCTATGGCTACACCTTC
CDR3: CASSEGTGNLYGYTF
D: TRBD1
V: TRBV6-1
size: few
J: TRBJ1-2

DNA: TGTGCCAGCAGCCTCCGACAGGGGGGGGAGACCCAGTACTTC
CDR3: CASSLRQGGETQYF
D: TRBD1
V: TRBV3-1/TRBV3-2
size: NA
J: TRBJ2-5

DNA: TGTGCCATCACGGAGGGGGGGCGTGTCGGGGCCGAGCAGTACTTC
CDR3: CAITEGGRVGAEQYF
D: NA
V: TRBV10-3
size: NA
J: TRBJ2-7

DNA: TGTGCCAGTAGTTACAAATCGAACACTGAAGCTTTCTTT
CDR3: CASSYKSNTEAFF
D: NA
V: TRBV19
size: NA
J: TRBJ1-1

DNA: TGTGCCAGCAGCTGGGGGGAAGGAAACACCATATATTTT
CDR3: CASSWGEGNTIYF
D: NA
V: TRBV7-9
size: NA
J: TRBJ1-3

DNA: TGTGCCAGCAGCCAAGGGACAGTGAACACTGAAGCTTTCTTT
CDR3: CASSQGTVNTEAFF
D: NA
V: TRBV3-1/TRBV3-2
size: NA
J: TRBJ1-1

DNA: TGTGCCAGCAACCCGCCCGGGGTCCACTCCTACGAGCAGTACTTC
CDR3: CASNPPGVHSYEQYF
D: NA
V: TRBV6-5
size: once
J: TRBJ2-7

DNA: TGCGCCAGCAGCATGGACAGGATGAACACTGAAGCTTTCTTT
CDR3: CASSMDRMNTEAFF
D: TRBD1
V: TRBV5-1
size: NA
J: TRBJ1-1

DNA: TGTGCCAGCAGCGTAAGGGTAGCGGGGGGGCCCCCAGATACGCAGTATTTT
CDR3: CASSVRVAGGPPDTQYF
D: TRBD2
V: TRBV9
size: NA
J: TRBJ2-3

DNA: TGTGCCAGCAGCTTAGACAGGAACACTGAAGCTTTCTTT
CDR3: CASSLDRNTEAFF
D: NA
V: TRBV2
size: once
J: TRBJ1-1

DNA: TGTGCCAGCAGCCATACGGCTCAGGGGGCTAATAATTCACCCCTCCACTTT
CDR3: CASSHTAQGANNSPLHF
D: TRBD1
V: TRBV3-1/TRBV3-2
size: NA
J: TRBJ1-6

DNA: TGTGCCAGCAGATTCCCCTGTGCAACTAATGAAAAACTGTTTTTT
CDR3: CASRFPCATNEKLFF
D: NA
V: TRBV13
size: NA
J: TRBJ1-4

DNA: TGCGCCAGCAGCGCTGGACAGGGGGATCAGCCCCAGCATTTT
CDR3: CASSAGQGDQPQHF
D: TRBD1
V: TRBV5-1
size: NA
J: TRBJ1-5

DNA: TGCGCCAGCAGCTTGGGTGGGGCCAACACAGATACGCAGTATTTT
CDR3: CASSLGGANTDTQYF
D: NA
V: TRBV5-1
size: NA
J: TRBJ2-3

DNA: TGTGCCAGCAGCCGTTCGATCGGGGGGAGCACAGATACGCAGTATTTT
CDR3: CASSRSIGGSTDTQYF
D: TRBD2
V: TRBV11-3
size: NA
J: TRBJ2-3

DNA: TGTGCCAGCAGAATGACCGGGTCTGTCCGTACTCTTAATTCACCCCTCCACTTT
CDR3: CASRMTGSVRTLNSPLHF
D: NA
V: TRBV2
size: NA
J: TRBJ1-6

DNA: TGTGCCAGCAGCCAAGACGTCGAGCAGTACTTC
CDR3: CASSQDVEQYF
D: NA
V: TRBV3-1/TRBV3-2
size: NA
J: TRBJ2-7